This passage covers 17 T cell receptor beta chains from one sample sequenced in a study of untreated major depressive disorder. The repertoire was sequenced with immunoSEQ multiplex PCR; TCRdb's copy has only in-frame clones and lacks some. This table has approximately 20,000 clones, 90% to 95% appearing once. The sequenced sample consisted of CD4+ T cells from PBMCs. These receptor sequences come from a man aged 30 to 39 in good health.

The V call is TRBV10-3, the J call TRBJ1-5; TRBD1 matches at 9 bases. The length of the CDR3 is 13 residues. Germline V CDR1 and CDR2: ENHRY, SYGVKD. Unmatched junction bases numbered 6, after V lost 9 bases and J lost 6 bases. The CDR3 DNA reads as TGTGCCATAACAGGGGGCCAGGGTCAGCCCCAGCATTTT. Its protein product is CAITGGQGQPQHF.

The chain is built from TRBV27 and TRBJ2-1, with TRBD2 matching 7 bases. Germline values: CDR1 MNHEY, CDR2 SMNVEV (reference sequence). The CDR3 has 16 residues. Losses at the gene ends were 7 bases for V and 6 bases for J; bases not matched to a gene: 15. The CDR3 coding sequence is TGTGCCAGCACCTTACGGGAGGTCCTTAAGGGCAATGAGCAGTTCTTC. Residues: CASTLREVLKGNEQFF.

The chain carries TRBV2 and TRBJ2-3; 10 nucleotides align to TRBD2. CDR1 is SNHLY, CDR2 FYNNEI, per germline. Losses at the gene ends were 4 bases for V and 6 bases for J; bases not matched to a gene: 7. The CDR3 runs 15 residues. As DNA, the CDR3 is TGTGCCAGCAGTGTTCGAGCGGGAGGGCCGGATACGCAGTATTTT. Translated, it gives CASSVRAGGPDTQYF.

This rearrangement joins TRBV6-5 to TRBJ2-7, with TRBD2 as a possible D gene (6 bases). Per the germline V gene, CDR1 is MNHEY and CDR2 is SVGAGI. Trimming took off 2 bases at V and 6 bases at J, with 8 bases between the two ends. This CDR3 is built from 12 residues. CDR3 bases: TGTGCCAGCAGTTACGTGGGGGGCGAGCAGTACTTC. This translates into CASSYVGGEQYF.

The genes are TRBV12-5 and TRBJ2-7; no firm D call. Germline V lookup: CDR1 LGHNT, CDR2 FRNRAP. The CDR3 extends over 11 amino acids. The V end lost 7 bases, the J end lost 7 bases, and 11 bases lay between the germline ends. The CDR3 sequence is CASAIAGEQYF. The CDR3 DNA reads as TGTGCTAGTGCTATAGCCGGGGAGCAGTACTTC.

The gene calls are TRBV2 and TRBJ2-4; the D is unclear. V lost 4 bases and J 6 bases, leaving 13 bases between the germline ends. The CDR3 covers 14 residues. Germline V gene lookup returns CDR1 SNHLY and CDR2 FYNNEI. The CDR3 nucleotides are TGTGCCAGCAGTGTCGTCAGAAGTCCAAACATTCAGTACTTC. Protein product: CASSVVRSPNIQYF.

The CDR3 DNA reads TGTGCCATCAGCGCTGGGACTAGCGTGTACGAGCAGTACTTC. This sequence encodes CAISAGTSVYEQYF. The V and J genes are TRBV10-3 and TRBJ2-7; 10 nucleotides align to TRBD2. This CDR3 region has 14 residues. The germline CDR1 and CDR2 sequences are ENHRY and SYGVKD. The trim removed 6 bases at V and 4 bases at J, leaving 6 bases unmatched.

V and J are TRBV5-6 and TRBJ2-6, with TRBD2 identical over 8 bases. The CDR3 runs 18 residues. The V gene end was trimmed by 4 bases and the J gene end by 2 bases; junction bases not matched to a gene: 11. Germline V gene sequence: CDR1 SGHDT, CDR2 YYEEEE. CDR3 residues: CASSPSGSHLTGANVLTF. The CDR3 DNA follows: TGTGCCAGCAGCCCCAGCGGGAGCCATCTCACTGGGGCCAACGTCCTGACTTTC.

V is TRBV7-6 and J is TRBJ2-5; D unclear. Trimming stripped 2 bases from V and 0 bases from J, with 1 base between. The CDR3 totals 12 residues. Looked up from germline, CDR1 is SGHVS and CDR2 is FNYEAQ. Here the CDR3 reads CASSLNQETQYF. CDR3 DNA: TGTGCCAGCAGCTTAAACCAAGAGACCCAGTACTTC.

CDR3: CASSQDRVNQPQHF. The CDR3 DNA sequence: TGTGCCAGCAGCCAGGACAGGGTCAATCAGCCCCAGCATTTT. V is TRBV4-2 and J is TRBJ1-5, with 8 bases matching TRBD1. There are 14 residues in the CDR3. Per the germline V gene, CDR1 is LGHNA and CDR2 is YNFKEQ. Germline trimming cut 3 bases from V and 3 bases from J; bases unmatched to any gene: 1.

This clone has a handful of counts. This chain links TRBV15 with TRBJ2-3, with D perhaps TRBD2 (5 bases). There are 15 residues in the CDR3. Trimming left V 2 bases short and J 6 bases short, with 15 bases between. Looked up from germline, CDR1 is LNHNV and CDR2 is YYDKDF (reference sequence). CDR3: CATSRLDWARDTQYF. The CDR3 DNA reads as TGTGCCACCAGCAGATTGGACTGGGCTCGGGATACGCAGTATTTT.

The DNA for the CDR3 is TGTGCCAGCTCGCAGAATAGGCAGAGCGAGCAGTACTTC. Protein sequence: CASSQNRQSEQYF. The chain uses TRBV18 and TRBJ2-7; D unclear. This CDR3 has 13 residues. V was trimmed by 6 bases and J by 6 bases, leaving 15 bases between them. Germline CDR1 is KGHSH and CDR2 is LQKENI.

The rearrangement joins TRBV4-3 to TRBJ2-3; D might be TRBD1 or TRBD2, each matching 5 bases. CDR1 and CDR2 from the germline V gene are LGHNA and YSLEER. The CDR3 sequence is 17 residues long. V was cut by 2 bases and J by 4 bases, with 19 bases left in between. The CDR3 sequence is CASSQFTGTRSPDTQYF. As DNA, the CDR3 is TGCGCCAGCAGCCAATTTACCGGGACCCGGAGCCCAGATACGCAGTATTTT.

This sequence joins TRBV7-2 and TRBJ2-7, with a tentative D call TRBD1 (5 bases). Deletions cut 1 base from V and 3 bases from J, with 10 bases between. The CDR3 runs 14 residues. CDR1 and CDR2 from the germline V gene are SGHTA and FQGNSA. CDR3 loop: CASSLGTMNYEQYF. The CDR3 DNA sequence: TGTGCCAGCAGCTTAGGGACAATGAACTACGAGCAGTACTTC.

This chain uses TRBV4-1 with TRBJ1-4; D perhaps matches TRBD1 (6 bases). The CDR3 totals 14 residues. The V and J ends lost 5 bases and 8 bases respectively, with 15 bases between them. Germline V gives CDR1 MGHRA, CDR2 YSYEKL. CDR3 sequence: CASSNSGVGEKLFF. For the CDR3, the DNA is TGCGCCAGCAGCAACTCAGGGGTCGGGGAAAAACTGTTTTTT.

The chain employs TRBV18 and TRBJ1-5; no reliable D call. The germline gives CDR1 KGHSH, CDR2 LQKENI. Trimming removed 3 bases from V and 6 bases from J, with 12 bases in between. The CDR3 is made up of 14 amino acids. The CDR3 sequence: CASSPGYASQPQHF. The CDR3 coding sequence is TGTGCCAGCTCACCGGGTTACGCAAGTCAGCCCCAGCATTTT. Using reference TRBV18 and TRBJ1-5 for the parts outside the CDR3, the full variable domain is NAGVMQNPRHLVRRRGQEARLRCSPMKGHSHVYWYRQLPEEGLKFMVYLQKENIIDESGMPKERFSAEFPKEGPSILRIQQVVRGDSAAYFCASSPGYASQPQHFGDGTRLSIL.

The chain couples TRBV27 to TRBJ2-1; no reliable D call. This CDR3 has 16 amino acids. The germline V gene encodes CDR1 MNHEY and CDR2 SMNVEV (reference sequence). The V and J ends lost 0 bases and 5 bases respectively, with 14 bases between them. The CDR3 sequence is CASSLSRWLFNNEQFF. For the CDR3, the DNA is TGTGCCAGCAGTTTATCGAGGTGGCTATTTAACAATGAGCAGTTCTTC.